Reported below is one TCR beta chain. Antigen specificity is unknown. The junction had 13 bases not matched to a gene; V was cut back by 5 bases and J by 2 bases. The CDR3 has 17 residues. Germline CDR1 LNHDA, CDR2 SQIVND (reference sequence). The source of the sample is a study of PD-1 blockade in classical Hodgkin lymphoma. Study outcomes and limitations: With respect to the repertoire differences, their causes, possibly disease activity or prior therapy, remain undefined. Unlike CD8+ TCR diversity, which did not rise significantly by C4D1, CD4+ TCR diversity did. It was reported that newly diagnosed patients had less baseline TCR diversity than healthy donors. Complete responders showed a baseline diversity that resembled the diversity of newly diagnosed patients.

Every patient was affected by relapse after autologous stem cell transplantation, while exposure to brentuximab vedotin was not uniform. The method was immunoSEQ multiplex PCR; TCRdb's version includes in-frame clones alone and lacks a portion of them. The table shows about 97,000 clones, with around 80% occurring only once. V gene TRBV19 combines with J gene TRBJ2-3, with 7 bases lining up with TRBD1. This specimen was peripheral blood mononuclear cells (PBMCs), taken at baseline. The TCR originated in a human donor with classical Hodgkin lymphoma. Written as DNA, the CDR3 is TGTGCCAGTAGTTTTACCCACAGGGGCACCTTCACAGATACGCAGTATTTT. Protein sequence: CASSFTHRGTFTDTQYF.